Shown below are 2 T cell receptor beta chains from a single sample sequenced in a study of T-cell reconstitution after alpha-beta-depleted transplantation in children. During its preparation, the TCRbeta library received unique molecular identifiers. TCRdb redid the calling of the PCR reads with MiXCR, one entry per CDR3 protein. The sample consists of 490,000 or so distinct CDR3 sequences, about 10% of them appearing once. Source: PBMCs, taken before TCRalphabeta/CD19-depleted stem cell transplant. The source is a child aged 2 to 10 with inherited bone marrow failure, due to receive a stem cell transplant.

This clonotype was detected many times. The chain links TRBV27 to TRBJ2-7, with TRBD2 matching over 9 bases. J gave up 2 bases and V 2 bases, and 7 bases lay outside the gene matches. The CDR3 consists of 16 residues. The germline CDR1 and CDR2 sequences are MNHEY and SMNVEV (reference sequence). The CDR3 is CASSLLAGTEPYEQYF. In DNA, the CDR3 is TGTGCCAGCAGTTTACTAGCGGGGACCGAACCCTACGAGCAGTACTTC.

This clonotype showed up many times. The chain joins TRBV2 to TRBJ2-3, with 8 bases that match TRBD2. The germline CDR1 and CDR2 sequences are SNHLY and FYNNEI. The CDR3 is 15 amino acids. The V segment lost 3 bases and the J segment 2 bases; nucleotides outside the gene matches: 4. The DNA for the CDR3 is TGTGCCAGCAGTGATAGCGGGAAATCCACAGATACGCAGTATTTT. Translated: CASSDSGKSTDTQYF.